This TCR beta chain was captured by sequencing in a study of cytomegalovirus exposure and HLA in healthy donors. The study ran its PCR with 60 Vbeta and 13 Jbeta primers. TCRdb's copy holds only in-frame clones and misses some; the assay was immunoSEQ multiplex PCR. The table gives around 130,000 clones; the top ten clones make up around 1.5% of it. J was trimmed by 0 bases and V by 3 bases; bases with no gene match: 3. In germline, CDR1 is MRHNA, CDR2 SNTAGT. There are 16 residues in the CDR3. The sequenced sample was PBMCs. The sequence came from a woman between 40 and 50 years old in good health and CMV-seronegative. The chain recombines TRBV6-4 with TRBJ2-2; 8 bases agree with TRBD2. Here the CDR3 reads CASSEGGGSNTGELFF. The CDR3 DNA reads as TGTGCCAGCAGTGAAGGCGGGGGGTCGAACACCGGGGAGCTGTTTTTT.